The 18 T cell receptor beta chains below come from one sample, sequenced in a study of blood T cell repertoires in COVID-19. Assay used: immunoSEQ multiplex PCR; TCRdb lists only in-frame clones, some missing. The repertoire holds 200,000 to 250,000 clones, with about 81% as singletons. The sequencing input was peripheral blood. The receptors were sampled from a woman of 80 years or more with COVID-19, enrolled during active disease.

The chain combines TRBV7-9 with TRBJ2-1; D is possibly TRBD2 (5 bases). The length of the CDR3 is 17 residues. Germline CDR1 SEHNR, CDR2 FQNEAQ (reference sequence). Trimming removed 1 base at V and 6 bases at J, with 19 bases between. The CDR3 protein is CASSLVSTSMGFNEQFF. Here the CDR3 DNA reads TGTGCCAGCAGCTTAGTTTCCACTAGTATGGGGTTCAATGAGCAGTTCTTC.

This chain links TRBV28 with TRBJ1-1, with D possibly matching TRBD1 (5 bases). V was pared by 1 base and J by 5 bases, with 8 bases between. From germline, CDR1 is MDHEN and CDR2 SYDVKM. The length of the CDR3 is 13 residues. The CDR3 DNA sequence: TGTGCCAGCAGTTTATATGACAGAACTGAAGCTTTCTTT. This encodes CASSLYDRTEAFF.

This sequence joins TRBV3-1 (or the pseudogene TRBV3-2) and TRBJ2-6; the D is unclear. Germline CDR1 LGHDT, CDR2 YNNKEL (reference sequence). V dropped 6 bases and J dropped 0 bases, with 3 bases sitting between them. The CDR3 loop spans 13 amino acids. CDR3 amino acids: CASSYSGANVLTF. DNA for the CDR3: TGTGCCAGCAGTTACTCTGGGGCCAACGTCCTGACTTTC.

The CDR3 sequence: CASAMTSVEETQYF. The DNA of the CDR3 is TGTGCTAGTGCCATGACTAGCGTGGAAGAGACCCAGTACTTC. The gene calls are TRBV12-5 and TRBJ2-5; 8 nucleotides align to TRBD2. Germline trimming cut 7 bases from V and 3 bases from J; bases unmatched to any gene: 7. Germline CDR1 and CDR2: LGHNT and FRNRAP. The CDR3 contains 14 residues. Supplemented by reference TRBV12-5 and TRBJ2-5, the full variable domain reads DARVTQTPRHKVTEMGQEVTMRCQPILGHNTVFWYRQTMMQGLELLAYFRNRAPLDDSGMPKDRFSAEMPDATLATLKIQPSEPRDSAVYFCASAMTSVEETQYFGPGTRLLVL.

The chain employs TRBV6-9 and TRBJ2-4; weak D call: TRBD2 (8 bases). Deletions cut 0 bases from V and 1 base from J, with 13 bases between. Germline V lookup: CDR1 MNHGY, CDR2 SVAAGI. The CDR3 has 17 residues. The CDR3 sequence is CASSYSGRGHAKNIQYF. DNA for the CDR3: TGTGCCAGCAGTTATTCCGGGAGGGGGCACGCCAAAAACATTCAGTACTTC.

CDR3 amino acids: CASSESQRLEGYTF. The CDR3 coding sequence is TGTGCCAGCAGTGAGTCTCAGCGGCTCGAAGGCTACACCTTC. This chain joins TRBV2 and TRBJ1-2; D gene ambiguous. Germline CDR1 reads SNHLY; CDR2 reads FYNNEI. V was trimmed by 3 bases and J by 8 bases, leaving 16 bases between them. The CDR3 sequence is 14 residues long.

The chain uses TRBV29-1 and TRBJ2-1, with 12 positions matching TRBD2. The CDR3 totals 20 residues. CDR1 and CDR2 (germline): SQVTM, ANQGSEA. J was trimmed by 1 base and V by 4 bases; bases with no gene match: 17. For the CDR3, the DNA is TGCAGCGTTGCCTTCTTCGACTCGACTAGCGGGAGACGTTCCTACAATGAGCAGTTCTTC. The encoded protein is CSVAFFDSTSGRRSYNEQFF.

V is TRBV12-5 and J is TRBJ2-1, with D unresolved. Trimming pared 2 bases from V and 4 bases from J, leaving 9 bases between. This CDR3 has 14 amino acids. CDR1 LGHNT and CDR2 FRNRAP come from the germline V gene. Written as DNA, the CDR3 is TGTGCTAGTGGTTTGTCTGGGCCGTACAATGAGCAGTTCTTC. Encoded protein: CASGLSGPYNEQFF. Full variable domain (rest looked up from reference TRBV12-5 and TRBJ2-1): DARVTQTPRHKVTEMGQEVTMRCQPILGHNTVFWYRQTMMQGLELLAYFRNRAPLDDSGMPKDRFSAEMPDATLATLKIQPSEPRDSAVYFCASGLSGPYNEQFFGPGTRLTVL.

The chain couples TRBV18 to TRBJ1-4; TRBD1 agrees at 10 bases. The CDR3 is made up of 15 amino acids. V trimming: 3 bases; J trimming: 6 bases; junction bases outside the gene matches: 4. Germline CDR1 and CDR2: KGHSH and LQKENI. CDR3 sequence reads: CASSPRGTGDEKLFF. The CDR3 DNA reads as TGTGCCAGCTCACCTCGCGGGACAGGGGATGAAAAACTGTTTTTT.

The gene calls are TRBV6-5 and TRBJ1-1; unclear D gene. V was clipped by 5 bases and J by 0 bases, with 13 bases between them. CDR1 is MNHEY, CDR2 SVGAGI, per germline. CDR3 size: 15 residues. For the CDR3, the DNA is TGTGCCAGCAGTACGATAGAGGTCATGAACACTGAAGCTTTCTTT. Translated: CASSTIEVMNTEAFF.

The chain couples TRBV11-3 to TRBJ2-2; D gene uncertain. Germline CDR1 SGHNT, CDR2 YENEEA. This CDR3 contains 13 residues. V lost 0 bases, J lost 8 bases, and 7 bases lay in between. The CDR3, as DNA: TGTGCCAGCAGCTTAGATCTATGGGGGGAGCTGTTTTTT. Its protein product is CASSLDLWGELFF.

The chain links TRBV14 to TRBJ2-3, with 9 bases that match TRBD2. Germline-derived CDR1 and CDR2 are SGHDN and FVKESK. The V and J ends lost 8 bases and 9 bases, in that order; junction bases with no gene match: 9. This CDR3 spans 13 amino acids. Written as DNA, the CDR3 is TGTGCCAGCGGTGGCGGGGGGGCCAGGACGCAGTATTTT. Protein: CASGGGGARTQYF.

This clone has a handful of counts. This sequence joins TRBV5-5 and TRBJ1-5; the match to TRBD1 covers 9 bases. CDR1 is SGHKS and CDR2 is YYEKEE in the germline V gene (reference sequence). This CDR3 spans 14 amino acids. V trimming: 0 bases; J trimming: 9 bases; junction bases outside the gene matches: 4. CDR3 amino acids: CASSLGDRARPQHF. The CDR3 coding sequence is TGTGCCAGCAGCTTGGGGGACAGGGCGCGGCCCCAGCATTTT. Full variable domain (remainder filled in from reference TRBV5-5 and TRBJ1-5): DAGVTQSPTHLIKTRGQQVTLRCSPISGHKSVSWYQQVLGQGPQFIFQYYEKEERGRGNFPDRFSARQFPNYSSELNVNALLLGDSALYLCASSLGDRARPQHFGDGTRLSIL.

The CDR3 is CASSLWGRNEKLFF. The CDR3, as DNA: TGTGCCAGCAGCTTGTGGGGCAGAAATGAAAAACTGTTTTTT. The gene calls are TRBV7-2 and TRBJ1-4, with TRBD1 as a possible D gene (5 bases). CDR3 length: 14 amino acids. Per germline, CDR1 SGHTA and CDR2 FQGNSA. V was pared by 3 bases and J by 5 bases, with 10 bases between.

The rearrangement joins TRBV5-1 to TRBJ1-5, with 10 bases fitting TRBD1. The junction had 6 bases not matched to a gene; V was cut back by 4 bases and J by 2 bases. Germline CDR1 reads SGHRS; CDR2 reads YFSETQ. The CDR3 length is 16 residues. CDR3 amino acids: CASSPSGTGGNQPQHF. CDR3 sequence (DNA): TGCGCCAGCAGCCCAAGCGGGACAGGGGGCAATCAGCCCCAGCATTTT.

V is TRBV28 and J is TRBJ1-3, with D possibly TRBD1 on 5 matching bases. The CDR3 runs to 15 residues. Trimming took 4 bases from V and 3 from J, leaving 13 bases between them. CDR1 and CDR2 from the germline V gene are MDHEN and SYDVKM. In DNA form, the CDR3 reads TGTGCCAGCAGTTCAGCAGGGTCGGGTGGAAACACCATATATTTT. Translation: CASSSAGSGGNTIYF.

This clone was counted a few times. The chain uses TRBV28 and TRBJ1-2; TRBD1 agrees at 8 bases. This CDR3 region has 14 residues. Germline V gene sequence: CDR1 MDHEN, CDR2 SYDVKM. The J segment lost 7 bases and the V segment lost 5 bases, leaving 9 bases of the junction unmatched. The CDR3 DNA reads TGTGCCAGCAGTCAAGGGACAGGAATTTCTGGCTACACCTTC. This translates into CASSQGTGISGYTF.

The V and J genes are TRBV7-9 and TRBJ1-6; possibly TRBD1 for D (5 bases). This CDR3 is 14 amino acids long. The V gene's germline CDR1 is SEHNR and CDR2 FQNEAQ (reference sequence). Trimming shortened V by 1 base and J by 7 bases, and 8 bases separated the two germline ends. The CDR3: CASSLGTNNSPLHF. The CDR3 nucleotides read TGTGCCAGCAGCTTAGGGACAAACAATTCACCCCTCCACTTT.